Here is one TCR beta chain with its context. The antigen remains undetermined. The sample belongs to a study of cytomegalovirus exposure and HLA in healthy donors. The study's findings and limits: V- and J-gene trimming of TCR beta was linked (in a later analysis) to a missense DCLRE1C variant.

V shed 2 bases and J shed 0 bases, with 7 bases lying between them. Germline CDR1 is MNHEY and CDR2 is SMNVEV (reference sequence). CDR3 length: 14 amino acids. Primers included in the PCR were 60 Vbeta and 13 Jbeta primers. Method: immunoSEQ multiplex PCR; TCRdb's copy keeps in-frame clones and lacks some. The data hold approximately 100,000 clones, with more than 65% observed a single time. This chain uses TRBV27 with TRBJ1-1; no definite D call. Specimen: PBMCs. This receptor was identified in a woman between 18 and 29 years old in good health and CMV-seropositive. CDR3 nucleotides: TGTGCCAGCAGTTTAGGGCAGATGAACACTGAAGCTTTCTTT. It codes for CASSLGQMNTEAFF.